These 9 T cell receptor beta chains came from one sample sequenced in a study of beta chain features in type 1 diabetes. The entirety of the isolated RNA underwent reverse transcription, so expressed TCRB transcripts were sequenced. TCRdb keeps only in-frame clones here, not all; method: immunoSEQ multiplex PCR. The repertoire holds 390,000 or so clones, with around 13% as singletons. The sample consisted of naive CD4+ T cells from blood. The receptors come from a young man in good health.

This chain links TRBV7-9 with TRBJ1-1, with 7 bases matching TRBD1. From germline, CDR1 is SEHNR and CDR2 FQNEAQ (reference sequence). The length of the CDR3 is 15 residues. V lost 0 bases and J lost 3; bases outside the gene matches: 4. The CDR3 region is CASSLALGTDTEAFF. The CDR3 DNA reads as TGTGCCAGCAGCTTAGCATTGGGGACAGACACTGAAGCTTTCTTT.

This chain connects TRBV7-2 to TRBJ2-5; D unresolved. The V end lost 3 bases, the J end lost 0 bases, and 8 bases lay between the germline ends. Looked up from germline, CDR1 is SGHTA and CDR2 is FQGNSA. CDR3 length: 14 residues. The DNA of the CDR3 is TGTGCCAGCAGCTTTGTCGGAAACCAAGAGACCCAGTACTTC. Protein: CASSFVGNQETQYF.

The V gene is TRBV27, the J gene TRBJ1-5; TRBD1 is a possible D gene (5 bases). The germline V gene encodes CDR1 MNHEY and CDR2 SMNVEV (reference sequence). V was clipped by 6 bases and J by 0 bases, with 9 bases between them. This CDR3 region has 14 residues. CDR3 protein: CASRDTGSNQPQHF. The DNA for the CDR3 is TGTGCCAGCAGGGATACAGGTAGCAATCAGCCCCAGCATTTT.

The chain links TRBV15 to TRBJ2-5, with unresolved D. CDR1 LNHNV and CDR2 YYDKDF come from the germline V gene (reference sequence). This CDR3 has 15 residues. Trimming removed 3 bases at V and 4 bases at J, with 15 bases between. The chain's CDR3 is CATSRNLEKGETQYF. CDR3 bases: TGTGCCACCAGCAGGAACCTAGAGAAAGGAGAGACCCAGTACTTC.

This clone was observed a few times. The chain employs TRBV7-9 and TRBJ1-2; D perhaps matches TRBD1 (6 bases). Between the trimmed V and J ends, which lost 6 bases and 3 bases, there was a span of 14 bases. The CDR3 sequence is 14 residues long. Germline V lookup: CDR1 SEHNR, CDR2 FQNEAQ (reference sequence). Here the CDR3 DNA reads TGTGCCAGCAGTTCCAGGGGAGGAGACTATGGCTACACCTTC. Translation: CASSSRGGDYGYTF.

V gene TRBV28 combines with J gene TRBJ2-1; TRBD1 matches 10 bases. Looked up from germline, CDR1 is MDHEN and CDR2 is SYDVKM. J lost 0 bases, V lost 3 bases, and 5 bases had no gene match. The CDR3 loop spans 17 amino acids. The CDR3 coding sequence is TGTGCCAGCAGTTTTTGGGACAGGGGATACTCCTACAATGAGCAGTTCTTC. As protein: CASSFWDRGYSYNEQFF.

The chain couples TRBV15 to TRBJ1-2; no clear D. CDR3 size: 12 residues. Germline CDR1 reads LNHNV; CDR2 reads YYDKDF (reference sequence). The V end lost 0 bases, the J end lost 6 bases, and 5 bases lay between the germline ends. The CDR3: CATSRDNNGYTF. The CDR3 DNA reads as TGTGCCACCAGCAGAGATAATAATGGCTACACCTTC.

This chain links TRBV7-8 with TRBJ2-4, with 8 bases lining up with TRBD1. CDR1 and CDR2 from the germline V gene are SGHVS and FQNEAQ. Germline trimming cut 6 bases from V and 2 bases from J; bases unmatched to any gene: 6. The CDR3 totals 15 residues. The CDR3 region has the DNA TGTGCCAGCAGTCAGGGGGCGAACCCCAAAAACATTCAGTACTTC. Translated, it gives CASSQGANPKNIQYF.

In its sample, this clone was seen a few times. The chain employs TRBV7-8 and TRBJ2-7; TRBD2 agrees at 8 bases. The V segment lost 5 bases and the J segment 2 bases; nucleotides outside the gene matches: 8. There are 15 residues in the CDR3. In germline, CDR1 is SGHVS, CDR2 FQNEAQ. The CDR3 DNA reads TGTGCCAGCAGCACAGCGGGAGTTGGCGCCTACGAGCAGTACGTC. The encoded protein is CASSTAGVGAYEQYV.